This T cell receptor (beta chain) comes out of a study of blood T cell repertoires in COVID-19. Study background: Samples of COVID-19 (acute and convalescent) were obtained from the United States, Italy and Spain. The analysed material was cDNA or gDNA that came from T cells, B-cell-depleted T cells, or PBMCs.

Authors' methods: Estimated nucleated cell counts came from reference gene primer amplification. Clones were sequenced by immunoSEQ multiplex PCR, and TCRdb holds only the in-frame ones, with some missing. Clonal size and the V and J genes are those of that table, whereas D and trimming came from the DNA. The data contain 50,000 or so clones, roughly four fifths of them singletons. The germline gives CDR1 LNHDA, CDR2 SQIVND (reference sequence). The CDR3 is made up of 13 amino acids. Trimming took off 3 bases at V and 8 bases at J, with 13 bases between the two ends. The TCR sequence derives from a man aged 35-49 years with acute or convalescent COVID-19. Sequencing input: peripheral blood. This sequence joins TRBV19 and TRBJ1-2; D uncertain. The CDR3 region is CASSIGSLYGYTF. DNA for the CDR3: TGTGCCAGTAGTATTGGTAGCTTGTACGGCTACACCTTC.